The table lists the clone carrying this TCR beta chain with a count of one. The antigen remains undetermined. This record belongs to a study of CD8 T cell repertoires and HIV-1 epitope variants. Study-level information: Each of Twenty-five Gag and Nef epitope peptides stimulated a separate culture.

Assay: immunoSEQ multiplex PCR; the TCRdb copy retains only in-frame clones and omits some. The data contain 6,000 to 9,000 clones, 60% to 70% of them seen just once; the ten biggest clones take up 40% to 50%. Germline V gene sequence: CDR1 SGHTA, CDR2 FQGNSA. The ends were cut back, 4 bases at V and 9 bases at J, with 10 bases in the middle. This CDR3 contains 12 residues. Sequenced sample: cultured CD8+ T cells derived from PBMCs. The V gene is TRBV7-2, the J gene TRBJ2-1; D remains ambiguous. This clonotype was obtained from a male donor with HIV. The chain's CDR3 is CASSSFASEQFF. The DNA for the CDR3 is TGTGCCAGCAGCTCTTTCGCCAGTGAGCAGTTCTTC.